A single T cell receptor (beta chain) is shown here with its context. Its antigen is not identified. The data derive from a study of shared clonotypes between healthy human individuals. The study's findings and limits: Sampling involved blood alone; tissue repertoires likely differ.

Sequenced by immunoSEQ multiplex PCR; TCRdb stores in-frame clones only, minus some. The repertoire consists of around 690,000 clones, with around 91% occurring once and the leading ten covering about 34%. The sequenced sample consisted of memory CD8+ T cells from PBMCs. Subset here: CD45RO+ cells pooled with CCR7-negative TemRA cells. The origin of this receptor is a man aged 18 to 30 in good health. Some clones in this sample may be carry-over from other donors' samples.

CDR3 residues: CATLGSTARPPPPTPNYGYTF. The CDR3 nucleotides are TGTGCCACCTTGGGTTCGACAGCTAGGCCTCCTCCACCAACTCCTAACTATGGCTACACCTTC. The chain joins TRBV19 to TRBJ1-2, with a possible D match to TRBD1 (5 bases). V lost 10 bases to trimming and J lost 0 bases, with 36 bases between them. This CDR3 has 21 amino acids. Germline V gives CDR1 LNHDA, CDR2 SQIVND (reference sequence).